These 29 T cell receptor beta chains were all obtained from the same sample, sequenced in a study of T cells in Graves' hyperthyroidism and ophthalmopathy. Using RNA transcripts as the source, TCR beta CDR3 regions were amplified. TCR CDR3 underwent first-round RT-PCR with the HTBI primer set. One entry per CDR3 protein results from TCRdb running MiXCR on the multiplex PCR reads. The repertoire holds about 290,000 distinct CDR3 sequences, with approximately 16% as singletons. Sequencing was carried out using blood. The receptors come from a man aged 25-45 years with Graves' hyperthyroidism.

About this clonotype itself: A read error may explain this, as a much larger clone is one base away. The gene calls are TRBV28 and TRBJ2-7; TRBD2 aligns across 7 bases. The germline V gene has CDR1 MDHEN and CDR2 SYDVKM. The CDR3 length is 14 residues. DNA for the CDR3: TGTGCCGGCAGTTCCCAGCGGGGCTCCTACGAGCAGTACTTC. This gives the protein CAGSSQRGSYEQYF. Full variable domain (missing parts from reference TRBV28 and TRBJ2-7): DVKVTQSSRYLVKRTGEKVFLECVQDMDHENMFWYRQDPGLGLRLIYFSYDVKMKEKGDIPEGYSVSREKKERFSLILESASTNQTSMYLCAGSSQRGSYEQYFGPGTRLTVT.

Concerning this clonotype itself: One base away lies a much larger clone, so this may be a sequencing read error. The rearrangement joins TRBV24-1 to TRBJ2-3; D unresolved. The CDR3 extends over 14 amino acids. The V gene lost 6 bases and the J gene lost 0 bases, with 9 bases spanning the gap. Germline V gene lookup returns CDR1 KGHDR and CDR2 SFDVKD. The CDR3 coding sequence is TGTGCCACCAGTCCCAGTGAGAGCACAGATACGCAGTATTTT. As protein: CATSPSESTDTQYF.

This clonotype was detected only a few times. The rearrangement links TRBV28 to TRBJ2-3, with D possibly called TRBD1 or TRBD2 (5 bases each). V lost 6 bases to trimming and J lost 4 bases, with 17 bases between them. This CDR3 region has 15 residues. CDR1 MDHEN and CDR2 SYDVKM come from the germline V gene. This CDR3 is CASRSPGARPDTQYF. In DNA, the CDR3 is TGTGCCAGCAGGTCCCCCGGGGCCCGCCCAGATACGCAGTATTTT.

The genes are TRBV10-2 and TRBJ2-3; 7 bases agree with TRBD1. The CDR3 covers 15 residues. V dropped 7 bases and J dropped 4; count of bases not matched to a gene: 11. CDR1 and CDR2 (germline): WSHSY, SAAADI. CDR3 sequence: CASILWPGGADTQYF. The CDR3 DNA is TGCGCCAGCATACTGTGGCCAGGGGGAGCAGATACGCAGTATTTT.

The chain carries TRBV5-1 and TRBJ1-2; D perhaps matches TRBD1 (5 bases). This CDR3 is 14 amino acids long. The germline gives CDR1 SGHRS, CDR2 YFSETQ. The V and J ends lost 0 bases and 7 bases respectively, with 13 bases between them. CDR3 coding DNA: TGCGCCAGCAGCTTGGGCCCTGGGGGTCCTGGCTACACCTTC. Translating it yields CASSLGPGGPGYTF.

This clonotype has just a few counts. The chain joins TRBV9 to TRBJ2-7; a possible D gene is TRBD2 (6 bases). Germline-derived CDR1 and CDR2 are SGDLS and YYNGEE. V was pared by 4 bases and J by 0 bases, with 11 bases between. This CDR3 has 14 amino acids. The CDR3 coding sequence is TGTGCCAGCAGCCCTGGACTAACCTCCTACGAGCAGTACTTC. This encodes CASSPGLTSYEQYF. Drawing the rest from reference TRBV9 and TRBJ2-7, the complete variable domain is DSGVTQTPKHLITATGQRVTLRCSPRSGDLSVYWYQQSLDQGLQFLIQYYNGEERAKGNILERFSAQQFPDLHSELNLSSLELGDSALYFCASSPGLTSYEQYFGPGTRLTVT.

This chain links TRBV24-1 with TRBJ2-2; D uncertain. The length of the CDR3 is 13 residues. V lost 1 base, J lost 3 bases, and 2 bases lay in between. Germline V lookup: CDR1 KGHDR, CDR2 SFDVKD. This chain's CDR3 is CATSDFDTGELFF. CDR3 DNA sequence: TGTGCCACCAGTGATTTCGACACCGGGGAGCTGTTTTTT.

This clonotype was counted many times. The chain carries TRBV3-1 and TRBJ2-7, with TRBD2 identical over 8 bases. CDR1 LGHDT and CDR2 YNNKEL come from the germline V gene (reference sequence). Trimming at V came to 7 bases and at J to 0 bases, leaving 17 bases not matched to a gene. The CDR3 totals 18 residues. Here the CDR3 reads CASKPLGHRLASSYEQYF. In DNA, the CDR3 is TGTGCCAGCAAACCCTTGGGACACAGACTAGCGAGCTCCTACGAGCAGTACTTC.

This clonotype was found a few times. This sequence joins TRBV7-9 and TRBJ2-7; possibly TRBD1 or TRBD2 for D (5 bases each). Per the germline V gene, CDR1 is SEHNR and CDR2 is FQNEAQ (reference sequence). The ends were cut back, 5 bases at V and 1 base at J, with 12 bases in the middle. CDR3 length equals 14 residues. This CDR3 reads CASSSRDESYEQYF. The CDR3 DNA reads TGTGCCAGCAGCAGCCGGGACGAATCCTACGAGCAGTACTTC.

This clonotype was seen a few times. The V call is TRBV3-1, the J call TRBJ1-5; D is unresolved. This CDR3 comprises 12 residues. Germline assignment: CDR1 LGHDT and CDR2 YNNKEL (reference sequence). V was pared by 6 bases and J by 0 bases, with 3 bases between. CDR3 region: CASRNSNQPQHF. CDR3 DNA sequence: TGTGCCAGCAGAAATAGCAATCAGCCCCAGCATTTT.

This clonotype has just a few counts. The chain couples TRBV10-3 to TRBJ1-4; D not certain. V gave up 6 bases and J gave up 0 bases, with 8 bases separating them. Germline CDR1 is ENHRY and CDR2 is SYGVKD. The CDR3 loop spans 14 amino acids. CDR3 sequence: CAIRDSTTNEKLFF. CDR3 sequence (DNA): TGTGCCATCAGGGACTCCACAACTAATGAAAAACTGTTTTTT.

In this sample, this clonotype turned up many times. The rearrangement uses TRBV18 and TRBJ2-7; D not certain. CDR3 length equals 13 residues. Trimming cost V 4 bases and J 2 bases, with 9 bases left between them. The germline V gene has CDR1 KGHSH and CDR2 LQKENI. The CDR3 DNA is TGTGCCAGCTCACAGGGTGTCGCCTACGAGCAGTACTTC. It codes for CASSQGVAYEQYF.

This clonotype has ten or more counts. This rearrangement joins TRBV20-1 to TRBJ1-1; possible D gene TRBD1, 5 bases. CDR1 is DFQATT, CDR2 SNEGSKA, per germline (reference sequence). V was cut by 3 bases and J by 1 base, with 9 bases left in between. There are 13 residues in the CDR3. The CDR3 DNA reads TGCAGTGCTAGTCGGGACGGGAACACTGAAGCTTTCTTT. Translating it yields CSASRDGNTEAFF.

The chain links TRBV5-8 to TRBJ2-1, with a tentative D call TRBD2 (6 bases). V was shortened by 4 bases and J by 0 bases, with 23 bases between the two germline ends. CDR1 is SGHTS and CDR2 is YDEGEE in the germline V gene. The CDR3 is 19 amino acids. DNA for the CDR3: TGTGCCAGCAGCCTCGGGGGTGGCGGTACTGTTATCTCCTACAATGAGCAGTTCTTC. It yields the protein CASSLGGGGTVISYNEQFF.

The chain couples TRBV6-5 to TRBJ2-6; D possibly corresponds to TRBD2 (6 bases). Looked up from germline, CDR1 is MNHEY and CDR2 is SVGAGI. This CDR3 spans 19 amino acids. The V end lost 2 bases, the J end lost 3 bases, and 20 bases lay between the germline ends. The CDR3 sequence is CASSYPRGASGDGANVLTF. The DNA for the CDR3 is TGTGCCAGCAGTTACCCGCGGGGAGCCTCGGGAGATGGGGCCAACGTCCTGACTTTC.

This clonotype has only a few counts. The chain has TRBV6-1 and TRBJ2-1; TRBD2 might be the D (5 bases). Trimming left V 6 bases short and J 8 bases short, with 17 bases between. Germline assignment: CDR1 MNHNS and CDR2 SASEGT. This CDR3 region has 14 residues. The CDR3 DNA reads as TGTGCCAGCAGCACCACGGCGGGTTTACATGAGCAGTTCTTC. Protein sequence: CASSTTAGLHEQFF.

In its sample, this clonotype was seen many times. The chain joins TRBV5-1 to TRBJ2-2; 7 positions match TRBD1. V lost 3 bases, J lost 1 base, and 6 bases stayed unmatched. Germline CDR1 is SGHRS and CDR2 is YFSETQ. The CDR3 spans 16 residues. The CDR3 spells CASSSHPGGNTGELFF. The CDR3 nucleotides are TGCGCCAGCAGCTCCCATCCAGGGGGGAACACCGGGGAGCTGTTTTTT.

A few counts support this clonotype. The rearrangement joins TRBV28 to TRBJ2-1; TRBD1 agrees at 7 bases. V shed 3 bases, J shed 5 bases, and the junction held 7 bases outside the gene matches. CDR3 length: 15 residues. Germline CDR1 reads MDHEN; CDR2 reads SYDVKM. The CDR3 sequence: CASSFQTGPDNEQFF. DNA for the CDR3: TGTGCCAGCAGTTTCCAGACAGGGCCCGACAATGAGCAGTTCTTC.

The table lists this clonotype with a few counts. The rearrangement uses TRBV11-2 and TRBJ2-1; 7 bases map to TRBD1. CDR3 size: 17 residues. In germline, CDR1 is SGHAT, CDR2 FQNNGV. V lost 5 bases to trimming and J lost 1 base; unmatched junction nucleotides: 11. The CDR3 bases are TGTGCCAGCAGCCTCTATGGGACAGATAGTTCCTACAATGAGCAGTTCTTC. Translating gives CASSLYGTDSSYNEQFF.

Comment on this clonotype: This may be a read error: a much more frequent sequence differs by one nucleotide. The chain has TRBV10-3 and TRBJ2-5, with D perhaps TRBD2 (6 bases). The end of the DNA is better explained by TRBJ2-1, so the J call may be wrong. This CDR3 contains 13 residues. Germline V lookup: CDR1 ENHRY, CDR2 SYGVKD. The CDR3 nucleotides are TGTGCCATCAGTGTGGAGGGTAGGGAGACCCAGTTCTTC. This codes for CAISVEGRETQFF.

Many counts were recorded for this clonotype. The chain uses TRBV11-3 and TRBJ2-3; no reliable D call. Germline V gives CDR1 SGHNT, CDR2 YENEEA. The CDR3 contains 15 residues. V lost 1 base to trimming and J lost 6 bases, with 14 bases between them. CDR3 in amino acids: CASSLGRVRLDTQYF. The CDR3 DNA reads TGTGCCAGCAGCTTAGGTAGGGTTCGACTGGATACGCAGTATTTT.

The CDR3 DNA reads as TGCGCCAGCAGCTCGGGGGTGTTGAGGGGCGAGCAGTTCTTC. It yields the protein CASSSGVLRGEQFF. The genes are TRBV5-1 and TRBJ2-1, with D maybe TRBD2 (6 bases). The CDR3 sequence is 14 residues long. The V gene's germline CDR1 is SGHRS and CDR2 YFSETQ. V lost 3 bases to trimming and J lost 10 bases, with 17 bases between them.

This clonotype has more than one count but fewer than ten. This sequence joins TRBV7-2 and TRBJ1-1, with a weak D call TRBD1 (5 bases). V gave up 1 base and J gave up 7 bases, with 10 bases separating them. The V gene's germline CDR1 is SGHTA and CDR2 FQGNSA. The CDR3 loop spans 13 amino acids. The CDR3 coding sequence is TGTGCCAGCAGCTTAGGACCCCAGGGTGAAGCTTTCTTT. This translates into CASSLGPQGEAFF.

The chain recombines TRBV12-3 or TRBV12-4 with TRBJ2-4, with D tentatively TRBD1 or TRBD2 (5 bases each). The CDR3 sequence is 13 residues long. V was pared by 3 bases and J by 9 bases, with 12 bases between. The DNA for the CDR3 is TGTGCCAGCAGTTTTTGGGACCGGGTCATTCAGTACTTC. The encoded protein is CASSFWDRVIQYF.

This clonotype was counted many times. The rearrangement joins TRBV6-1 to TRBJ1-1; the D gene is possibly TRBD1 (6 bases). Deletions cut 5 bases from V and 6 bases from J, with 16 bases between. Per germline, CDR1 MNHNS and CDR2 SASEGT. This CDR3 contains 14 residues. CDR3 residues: CASSLKQGRAEAFF. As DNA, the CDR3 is TGTGCCAGCAGTTTAAAACAGGGAAGAGCTGAAGCTTTCTTT.

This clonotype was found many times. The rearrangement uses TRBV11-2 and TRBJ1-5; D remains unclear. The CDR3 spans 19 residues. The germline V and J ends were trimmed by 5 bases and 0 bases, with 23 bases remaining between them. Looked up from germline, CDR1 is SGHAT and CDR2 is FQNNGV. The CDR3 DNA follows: TGTGCCAGCAGCGTACTGGTAGAGAAATCTACCGATAGCAATCAGCCCCAGCATTTT. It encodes CASSVLVEKSTDSNQPQHF.

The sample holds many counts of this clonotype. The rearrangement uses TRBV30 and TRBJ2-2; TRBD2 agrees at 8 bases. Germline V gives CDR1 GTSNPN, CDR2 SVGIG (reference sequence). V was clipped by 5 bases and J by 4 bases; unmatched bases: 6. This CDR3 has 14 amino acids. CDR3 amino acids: CAWGAGDVTGELFF. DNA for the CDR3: TGTGCCTGGGGAGCGGGAGACGTCACCGGGGAGCTGTTTTTT.

CDR3 region: CASSPGTDLGSGNTIYF. CDR3 bases: TGTGCCAGCAGCCCGGGGACAGACCTGGGGTCTGGAAACACCATATATTTT. V is TRBV3-1 and J is TRBJ1-3; 7 bases map to TRBD1. The J segment lost 1 base and the V segment lost 4 bases, leaving 10 bases of the junction unmatched. Germline assignment: CDR1 LGHDT and CDR2 YNNKEL (reference sequence). This CDR3 is built from 17 residues.

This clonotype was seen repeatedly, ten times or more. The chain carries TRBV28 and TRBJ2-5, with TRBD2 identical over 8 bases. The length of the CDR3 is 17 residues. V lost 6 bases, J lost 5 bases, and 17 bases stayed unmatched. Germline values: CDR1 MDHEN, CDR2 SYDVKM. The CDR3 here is CASSLRVAGLPGETQYF. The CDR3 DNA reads TGTGCCAGCAGCCTACGGGTAGCGGGACTACCTGGGGAGACCCAGTACTTC.